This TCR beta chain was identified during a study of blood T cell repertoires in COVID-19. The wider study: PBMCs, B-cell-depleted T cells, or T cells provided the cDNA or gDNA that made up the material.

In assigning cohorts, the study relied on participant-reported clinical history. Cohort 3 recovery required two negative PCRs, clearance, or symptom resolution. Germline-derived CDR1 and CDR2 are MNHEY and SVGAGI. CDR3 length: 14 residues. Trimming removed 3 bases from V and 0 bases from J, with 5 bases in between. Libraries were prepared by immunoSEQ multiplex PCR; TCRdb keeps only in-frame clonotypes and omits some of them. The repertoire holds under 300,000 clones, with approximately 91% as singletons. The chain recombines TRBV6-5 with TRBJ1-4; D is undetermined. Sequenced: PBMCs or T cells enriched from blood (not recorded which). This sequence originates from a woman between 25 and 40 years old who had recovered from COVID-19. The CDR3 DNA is TGTGCCAGCAGTTATTTAGCAACTAATGAAAAACTGTTTTTT. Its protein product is CASSYLATNEKLFF.